This T cell receptor beta chain is from a study of CD8+CD57+ T cells in acquired aplastic anemia. Broader study findings: Controls did not differ significantly from patients in CD8+ Simpson's diversity.

Individuals selected for sequencing had exhibited CD8+CD57+ cell expansion on flow cytometry. V was trimmed by 3 bases and J by 6 bases, leaving 12 bases between them. This CDR3 contains 15 residues. In germline, CDR1 is MGHDK, CDR2 SYGVNS. Genomic DNA constituted the template upon which TCR beta VDJ and CDR3 profiling was performed. TCRdb processed the reads anew with MiXCR; each CDR3 protein has one entry. The sample yields hundreds of thousands of distinct CDR3 sequences, about a third seen once. Concerning this clonotype itself: Its antigen is not identified.

The chain carries TRBV25-1 and TRBJ1-6; a weak D match, TRBD1 (5 bases). The clonotype was recovered from a human donor with aplastic anemia. The source material was sorted CD4+, CD8+, or CD8+CD57+ T cells (not recorded which) from PBMCs. This CDR3 is CASSEGQGGNSPLHF. CDR3 nucleotide sequence: TGTGCCAGCAGTGAGGGGCAGGGTGGTAATTCACCCCTCCACTTT. Looking up the rest from reference TRBV25-1 and TRBJ1-6 gives the full variable domain: EADIYQTPRYLVIGTGKKITLECSQTMGHDKMYWYQQDPGMELHLIHYSYGVNSTEKGDLSSESTVSRIRTEHFPLTLESARPSHTSQYLCASSEGQGGNSPLHFGNGTRLTVT.